The 24 T cell receptor beta chains in this list originate from one sample, sequenced in a study of breast tumors, draining lymph nodes, adjacent tissues. TCRdb reprocessed the multiplex PCR reads via MiXCR and lists one record per CDR3 protein. This sample yields roughly 49,000 distinct CDR3 sequences, of which under 45% are seen a single time; approximately 10% belongs to the top ten. Sequencing was carried out using breast tumor tissue. These receptors were collected from a female donor with breast cancer. Some clones in this sample may be carry-over from other donors' samples.

The chain carries TRBV7-2 and TRBJ2-5; D is uncertain. V was trimmed by 5 bases and J by 3 bases, leaving 16 bases between them. Germline V gives CDR1 SGHTA, CDR2 FQGNSA. The CDR3 consists of 15 residues. DNA of the CDR3: TGTGCCAGCAGCGGACGGGTGGAGCCCAAAGAGACCCAGTACTTC. Translating gives CASSGRVEPKETQYF.

This clonotype was counted at least ten times. The chain carries TRBV7-2 and TRBJ1-2; D is unclear. The CDR3 runs 12 residues. The germline gives CDR1 SGHTA, CDR2 FQGNSA. V was trimmed by 5 bases and J by 5 bases, leaving 9 bases between them. DNA of the CDR3: TGTGCCAGCAGCACCAATTCATATGGCTACACCTTC. It translates to CASSTNSYGYTF.

This clonotype has a count of ten or more. A clone one base away is much larger, so this may be a read error. The V gene is TRBV20-1, the J gene TRBJ2-7; 10 bases are shared with TRBD1. Trimming removed 4 bases from V and 5 bases from J; junction bases left unmatched: 11. The CDR3 extends over 15 amino acids. Germline loops: CDR1 DFQATT, CDR2 SNEGSKA (reference sequence). In nucleotides, the CDR3 is TGCAGTGCTATGATCCCGACAGGGGGCACCGACGAGCAGTACTTC. Translating it yields CSAMIPTGGTDEQYF.

The J gene is TRBJ2-3, the V gene TRBV7-3; no clear D gene. Germline V gene lookup returns CDR1 SGHTA and CDR2 FQGTGA. This CDR3 has 13 residues. V gave up 0 bases and J gave up 4 bases, with 5 bases separating them. The CDR3 nucleotides are TGTGCCAGCAGCTTAACGTTCCCAGATACGCAGTATTTT. It translates to CASSLTFPDTQYF.

The V and J genes are TRBV7-2 and TRBJ1-3; D is ambiguous. The length of the CDR3 is 16 residues. CDR1 and CDR2 (germline): SGHTA, FQGNSA. V was shortened by 0 bases and J by 0 bases, with 9 bases between the two germline ends. CDR3 protein: CASSLATDPSGNTIYF. The CDR3 DNA reads TGTGCCAGCAGCTTAGCCACAGACCCCTCTGGAAACACCATATATTTT. The full variable domain, with the rest looked up from reference TRBV7-2 and TRBJ1-3, is GAGVSQSPSNKVTEKGKDVELRCDPISGHTALYWYRQSLGQGLEFLIYFQGNSAPDKSGLPSDRFSAERTGGSVSTLTIQRTQQEDSAVYLCASSLATDPSGNTIYFGEGSWLTVV.

This clonotype was detected many times. CDR3 in DNA: TGCAGTACCTGGACTGCCTACAATGAGCAGTTCTTC. It codes for CSTWTAYNEQFF. The chain is built from TRBV20-1 and TRBJ2-1, with a weak D call TRBD2 (5 bases). V gave up 8 bases and J gave up 2 bases, with 10 bases separating them. Germline lookup yields CDR1 DFQATT and CDR2 SNEGSKA (reference sequence). This CDR3 contains 12 residues.

Many counts were recorded for this clonotype. As DNA, the CDR3 is TGTGCCAGCAGCCAACACGAGAGGGCCCCTTATGGCTACACCTTC. Its translation: CASSQHERAPYGYTF. This chain links TRBV3-2 with TRBJ1-2. TRBV3-2 is reported as a pseudogene. This CDR3 has 15 amino acids.

This clonotype was counted at least ten times. The V call is TRBV5-1, the J call TRBJ2-1; D might be TRBD2 (7 bases). CDR3 length: 13 residues. Trimming cost V 7 bases and J 4 bases, with 12 bases left between them. CDR1 is SGHRS, CDR2 YFSETQ, per germline. In DNA, the CDR3 is TGCGCCAGCGGGGGGGGCGGATACAATGAGCAGTTCTTC. Translating it yields CASGGGGYNEQFF.

In its sample, this clonotype was seen many times. The rearrangement uses TRBV6-4 and TRBJ1-3; unclear D gene. CDR3 length: 13 residues. The V end lost 3 bases, the J end lost 9 bases, and 12 bases lay between the germline ends. Germline CDR1 is MRHNA and CDR2 is SNTAGT. The CDR3 nucleotides read TGTGCCAGCAGTGAAGGCTCAGGTGGCACCATATATTTT. It yields the protein CASSEGSGGTIYF.

Note on this clonotype: Germline is not matched at one junction end, which may reflect a read error. This chain links TRBV12-3 or TRBV12-4 with TRBJ2-3; 10 bases line up with TRBD2. CDR3 length equals 17 residues. The CDR3 DNA reads TGTGTCAGCAGTGACCTAGCGGGGGCACTTGGAACAGATACGCAGTATTTT. It codes for CVSSDLAGALGTDTQYF.

At least ten counts were recorded for this clonotype. The chain joins TRBV7-9 to TRBJ1-5; no clear D. Germline V lookup: CDR1 SEHNR, CDR2 FQNEAQ (reference sequence). V was shortened by 5 bases and J by 2 bases, with 7 bases between the two germline ends. CDR3 length: 13 amino acids. CDR3: CASSPWGNQPQHF. The CDR3, as DNA: TGTGCCAGCAGCCCCTGGGGCAATCAGCCCCAGCATTTT. The variable domain in full, with the rest retrieved from reference TRBV7-9 and TRBJ1-5, is DTGVSQNPRHKITKRGQNVTFRCDPISEHNRLYWYRQTLGQGPEFLTYFQNEAQLEKSRLLSDRFSAERPKGSFSTLEIQRTEQGDSAMYLCASSPWGNQPQHFGDGTRLSIL.

Regarding this clonotype: This is likely a read error, given that the CDR3 carries no conserved phenylalanine or tryptophan at its end. This rearrangement joins TRBV20-1 to TRBJ2-1; D not resolved. This CDR3 region has 13 residues. Germline V gene lookup returns CDR1 DFQATT and CDR2 SNEGSKA (reference sequence). V lost 4 bases to trimming and J lost 6 bases, with 13 bases between them. CDR3 in amino acids: CSAKWHSTNEQFL. The CDR3 DNA sequence: TGCAGTGCTAAGTGGCATAGCACCAATGAGCAGTTCCTC.

The rearrangement joins TRBV30 to TRBJ1-1; 7 bases fit TRBD1. V lost 5 bases and J lost 1; bases outside the gene matches: 4. CDR3 length equals 13 residues. Germline CDR1 and CDR2: GTSNPN and SVGIG (reference sequence). The CDR3 spells CAWSGQPNTEAFF. CDR3 nucleotides: TGTGCCTGGTCGGGACAGCCGAACACTGAAGCTTTCTTT.

This chain links TRBV29-1 with TRBJ2-1, with TRBD2 matching over 13 bases. V lost 7 bases and J lost 5; bases outside the gene matches: 5. This CDR3 has 14 residues. Germline V gene sequence: CDR1 SQVTM, CDR2 ANQGSEA. CDR3 amino acids: CSGRGLAGNNEQFF. CDR3 bases: TGCAGCGGTAGGGGACTAGCGGGGAACAATGAGCAGTTCTTC.

This clonotype has just one count. The chain carries TRBV9 and TRBJ2-1, with D perhaps matching TRBD2 (5 bases). V lost 3 bases, J lost 10 bases, and 14 bases lay in between. The CDR3 length is 13 residues. Germline V gives CDR1 SGDLS, CDR2 YYNGEE. The CDR3 DNA reads as TGTGCCAGCAGCGGCGACACCGGGGAGGAGCAGTTCTTC. It codes for CASSGDTGEEQFF.

The chain uses TRBV11-3 and TRBJ2-1; 10 positions match TRBD2. V lost 6 bases and J lost 10; bases outside the gene matches: 9. The CDR3 is made up of 14 amino acids. Germline V CDR1 and CDR2: SGHNT, YENEEA. Here the CDR3 DNA reads TGTGCCAGCAGTTACCCGGGACTAGCGTGGGAGCAGTTCTTC. It codes for CASSYPGLAWEQFF.

A word on this clonotype: One end of the junction does not line up with germline, which may come from a read error. The chain has TRBV6-1 and TRBJ2-3, with D unclear. The CDR3 extends over 13 amino acids. Germline V gene sequence: CDR1 MNHNS, CDR2 SASEGT. The CDR3 coding sequence is TGTGCCAGCAGTGAAGTGCGTTCAGATACGCCGTATTTT. Encoded protein: CASSEVRSDTPYF.

The chain is built from TRBV29-1 and TRBJ2-3; D possibly corresponds to TRBD2 (6 bases). Between the trimmed V and J ends, which lost 6 bases and 1 base, there was a span of 20 bases. The CDR3 length is 16 residues. From germline, CDR1 is SQVTM and CDR2 ANQGSEA. CDR3 sequence reads: CSVEGLDRGGTDTQYF. The CDR3 nucleotides are TGCAGCGTGGAGGGGCTAGACCGTGGGGGCACAGATACGCAGTATTTT.

In regard to this clonotype: Since a much larger clone is just one base distant, this may be a read error. This sequence joins TRBV27 and TRBJ2-7, with D perhaps TRBD1 or TRBD2 (6 bases each). CDR3 size: 14 residues. CDR1 is MNHEY, CDR2 SMNVEV, per germline (reference sequence). With 11 bases removed from V and 3 bases from J, the gap between germline ends came to 20 bases. The CDR3 is CAGMGGRGGYEQYF. CDR3 coding DNA: TGTGCCGGCATGGGGGGCAGAGGGGGCTACGAGCAGTACTTC.

Concerning this clonotype itself: This may be a read error: a much more frequent sequence differs by one nucleotide. The chain joins TRBV28 to TRBJ2-1; TRBD2 might be the D (6 bases). The CDR3 loop spans 18 amino acids. CDR1 is MDHEN, CDR2 SYDVKM, per germline. The CDR3 sequence is CASSWLRLRGGVNNKQFF. CDR3 in DNA: TGTGCCAGCAGTTGGCTCCGATTGCGGGGAGGTGTGAACAATAAGCAGTTCTTC.

Many counts were recorded for this clonotype. The V call is TRBV6-5, the J call TRBJ2-5; 13 nucleotides match TRBD2. Trimming at V came to 5 bases and at J to 6 bases, leaving 9 bases not matched to a gene. The CDR3 runs to 16 residues. The germline V gene encodes CDR1 MNHEY and CDR2 SVGAGI. The CDR3 DNA sequence: TGTGCCAGCAGTCCCGGACTAGCGGGAGATGGAAAGACCCAGTACTTC. This encodes CASSPGLAGDGKTQYF.

This chain links TRBV19 with TRBJ1-4; D remains unclear. The length of the CDR3 is 12 residues. Germline V gives CDR1 LNHDA, CDR2 SQIVND (reference sequence). V lost 4 bases to trimming and J lost 2 bases, with 2 bases between them. The CDR3, as DNA: TGTGCCAGTAGTACCACTAATGAAAAACTGTTTTTT. Its translation is CASSTTNEKLFF.

The rearrangement joins TRBV19 to TRBJ2-7; D not resolved. Per germline, CDR1 LNHDA and CDR2 SQIVND (reference sequence). CDR3 size: 13 residues. V lost 7 bases and J 5 bases, leaving 15 bases between the germline ends. The CDR3 nucleotides read TGTGCCAGTACCCCGAGAGGTGGAGACGAGCAGTACTTC. Its protein is CASTPRGGDEQYF.

The rearrangement links TRBV29-1 to TRBJ2-1; TRBD2 agrees at 11 bases. This CDR3 has 16 residues. V dropped 4 bases and J dropped 4; count of bases not matched to a gene: 9. Germline CDR1 SQVTM, CDR2 ANQGSEA. For the CDR3, the DNA is TGCAGCGTTGGTATACTAGCGGGAGTTGGGTACAATGAGCAGTTCTTC. Residues: CSVGILAGVGYNEQFF.